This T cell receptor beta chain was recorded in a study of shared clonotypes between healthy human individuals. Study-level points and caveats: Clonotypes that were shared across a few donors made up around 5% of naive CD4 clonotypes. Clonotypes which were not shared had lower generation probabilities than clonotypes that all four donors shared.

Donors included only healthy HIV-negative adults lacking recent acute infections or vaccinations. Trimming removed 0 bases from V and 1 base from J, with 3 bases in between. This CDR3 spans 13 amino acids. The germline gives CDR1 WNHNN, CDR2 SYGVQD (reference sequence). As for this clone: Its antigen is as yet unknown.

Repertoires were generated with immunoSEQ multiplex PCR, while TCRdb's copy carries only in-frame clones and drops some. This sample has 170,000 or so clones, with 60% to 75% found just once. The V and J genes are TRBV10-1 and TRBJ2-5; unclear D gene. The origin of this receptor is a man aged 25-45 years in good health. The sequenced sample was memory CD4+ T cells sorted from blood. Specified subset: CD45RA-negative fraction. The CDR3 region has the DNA TGCGCCAGCAGTGAGTCAGTCCAAGAGACCCAGTACTTC. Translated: CASSESVQETQYF.